This entry lists 3 T cell receptor beta chains sequenced from one sample in a study of CD8 T cells in ankylosing spondylitis. Using its own MiXCR run on the 5' RACE reads, TCRdb lists one record per CDR3 protein. The sample shows about 100,000 distinct CDR3 sequences, 24% of them seen only once. The sequenced sample was synovial fluid, either unsorted or a sorted T cell fraction (not recorded which). The receptors come from a male donor with ankylosing spondylitis.

This chain links TRBV12-3 or TRBV12-4 with TRBJ1-2; 11 nucleotides align to TRBD1. With 5 bases clipped from V and 8 bases from J, the junction kept 4 bases outside the gene matches. The CDR3 runs to 13 residues. CDR3 amino acids: CASSGQGAFGYTF. The DNA for the CDR3 is TGTGCCAGCAGTGGACAGGGGGCGTTCGGCTACACCTTC.

Ten or more counts support this clonotype. The chain has TRBV20-1 and TRBJ2-5, with 12 bases fitting TRBD2. The CDR3 is made up of 12 amino acids. The ends lost 8 bases at V and 4 bases at J; junction bases unmatched: 2. In germline, CDR1 is DFQATT, CDR2 SNEGSKA (reference sequence). CDR3 protein: CSLLAGGETQYF. Written as DNA, the CDR3 is TGCAGTCTACTAGCGGGAGGAGAGACCCAGTACTTC.

This clonotype was observed a handful of times. The V and J genes are TRBV11-3 and TRBJ2-2; 9 bases match TRBD2. Trimming removed 7 bases from V and 7 bases from J; junction bases left unmatched: 13. This CDR3 is 16 amino acids long. Germline V gene sequence: CDR1 SGHNT, CDR2 YENEEA. CDR3 coding DNA: TGTGCCAGCACCGTTCCTGCGGGAGGGCCAGTCGGGGAGCTGTTTTTT. The encoded protein is CASTVPAGGPVGELFF.